The rows below give T cell receptor beta chains drawn from one sample of a study of OX40 agonist ivuxolimab in advanced cancers. Produced via immunoSEQ multiplex PCR; TCRdb's table is partial and in-frame only. Here the sample spans around 35,000 clones, roughly 87% being singletons. The material sequenced was CD4+ or CD8+ T cells sorted from blood, taken in a trial of the OX40 agonist ivuxolimab. These receptors came from an adult with an advanced solid tumor such as melanoma, head and neck, liver or kidney cancer. The CDR3 runs from the conserved cysteine through the conserved F or W. Each record gives: clone size, V gene, D gene, J gene, CDR3 protein, CDR3 DNA. The D gene is left open where the match is weak. Size is omitted from some rows. Given values are once, few, many or a class for expanded clones.

once	TRBV18	.	TRBJ2-7	CASSPPRGEQYF	TGTGCCAGCTCACCCCCTAGGGGCGAGCAGTACTTC
.	TRBV6-5	.	TRBJ1-1	CASSYSVGPGTEAFF	TGTGCCAGCAGTTACTCGGTGGGTCCCGGCACTGAAGCTTTCTTT
.	TRBV11-3	TRBD1	TRBJ2-1	CASSLGTGEFYNEQFF	TGTGCCAGCAGCTTAGGGACAGGGGAATTCTACAATGAGCAGTTCTTC
.	TRBV15	.	TRBJ2-7	CATSLERPGYEQYF	TGTGCCACCAGCCTAGAAAGGCCTGGCTACGAGCAGTACTTC
once	TRBV5-1	.	TRBJ2-7	CASSLDSSPYEQYF	TGTGCCAGCAGCTTGGACAGCAGTCCCTACGAGCAGTACTTC
.	TRBV9	.	TRBJ1-1	CASSIPGGTTLRTGTEAFF	TGTGCCAGCAGCATTCCTGGGGGGACAACCCTCCGGACGGGCACTGAAGCTTTCTTT
.	TRBV9	.	TRBJ1-1	CASGGNPNTEAFF	TGTGCCAGCGGAGGCAACCCGAACACTGAAGCTTTCTTT
.	TRBV4-1	.	TRBJ2-7	CASSRGRRGDEQYF	TGCGCCAGCAGCAGGGGGAGAAGGGGTGACGAGCAGTACTTC
.	TRBV5-1	TRBD1	TRBJ1-2	CASSPGQGADGYTF	TGCGCCAGCAGCCCGGGACAGGGGGCGGATGGCTACACCTTC
.	TRBV1	.	TRBJ2-5	CTSSQVIAGGPGETQYF	TGCACCAGCAGCCAAGTAATAGCGGGGGGGCCGGGAGAGACCCAGTACTTC
.	TRBV30	.	TRBJ2-7	CAWSAGYEQYF	TGTGCCTGGAGTGCCGGCTACGAGCAGTACTTC
.	TRBV7-9	.	TRBJ1-1	CASSGFSMNTEAFF	TGTGCCAGCAGTGGGTTTTCGATGAACACTGAAGCTTTCTTT
.	TRBV27	.	TRBJ2-3	CASSPGSVTQYF	TGTGCCAGCAGTCCCGGCTCGGTTACGCAGTATTTT
.	TRBV9	TRBD1	TRBJ1-2	CASSARGPYGYTF	TGTGCCAGCAGCGCCAGGGGGCCATATGGCTACACCTTC